This TCR beta chain was identified during a study of shared clonotypes between healthy human individuals. Across the whole study: The donors, a couple of women and a few men, were aged 18 to 49. There were three CD4 naive, three CD4 memory, two CD8 naive and one CD8 memory plates per donor. Study conclusions and caveats: What naive subsets generally showed was a larger estimated richness than memory subsets showed.

Some clones are missing from TCRdb's copy, which holds only in-frame ones; the method was immunoSEQ multiplex PCR. Of hundreds of thousands of clones listed, 90% to 96% are singletons. V lost 6 bases and J lost 4; bases outside the gene matches: 6. Germline V gives CDR1 MDHEN, CDR2 SYDVKM. This CDR3 has 13 residues. Note on this clone: Its target is not known. The same CDR3 can be traced to other DNA sequences in this sample.

The donors, all of them Caucasian adults, lived in Nashville, Tennessee. This clonotype was obtained from a woman aged 25 to 39 in good health. Sample: naive CD4+ T cells sorted from blood. Indicated subset: CD45RA+ positively selected. V usage is TRBV28 and J usage is TRBJ2-7; TRBD1 matches 7 bases. CDR3 region: CASRRTGSYEQYF. The CDR3 DNA reads TGTGCCAGCAGAAGGACAGGATCTTACGAGCAGTACTTC.